The clone carrying this T cell receptor (beta chain) was picked up a small number of times. Its target is unknown. Combining a sample-barcoded 5' primer with a J-beta primer mix, a second PCR ran for 7 to 11 cycles. MiXCR, applied by TCRdb to the 5' RACE reads, yields one record per CDR3 protein. The sample lists 550,000 to 750,000 distinct CDR3 sequences; approximately 21% were seen once. The draw of peripheral blood yielded ten milliliters from each donor. The data derive from a study of blood T cells in healthy people across ages. Study outcomes and limitations: Older individuals had lower TCR beta diversity per million T cells (the decline was roughly linear). Investigators treated diversity estimates from one million T cells as underestimates. Donor CMV status, an unknown factor, possibly confounded changes in expanded clonotypes.

The junction had 15 bases not matched to a gene; V was cut back by 6 bases and J by 3 bases. The CDR3 is 18 residues long. The receptor comes from a man aged 70 or older in good health. The specimen sequenced was blood. V and J are TRBV12-3 or TRBV12-4 and TRBJ2-2; 8 nucleotides match TRBD1. The DNA for the CDR3 is TGTGCCAGCAGCCACCTAGGACGCGGGACAGGCTACACCGGGGAGCTGTTTTTT. The encoded protein is CASSHLGRGTGYTGELFF.